Listed below are T cell receptor beta chains from one sample, sequenced in a study of CD8 T cell repertoires and HIV-1 epitope variants. This table comes from immunoSEQ multiplex PCR, and its TCRdb copy is limited to in-frame clones, with some not included. The sample lists approximately 4,800 clones; about 61% were seen once. What these receptors recognize is not known. Sequenced material: cultured CD8+ T cells derived from PBMCs. Source of these receptors: a male donor with HIV. The conserved cysteine and the conserved F or W are not part of the CDR3 here.

j_call v_call cdr3_aa
TRBJ2-1 TRBV13 ASSLGYSGGREQF
TRBJ2-5 TRBV11-2 ASSLAGYGETQY
TRBJ1-5 TRBV2 ASSEVGAGGAQPQH
TRBJ2-7 TRBV27 ATGHLDSYEQY
TRBJ2-7 TRBV7-8 ASSWDSVYEQY
TRBJ2-2 TRBV11-3 ASSADRGNTGELF
TRBJ2-7 TRBV28 ASGGGFIENEQY
TRBJ2-5 TRBV27 ASSLIGSQETQY
TRBJ1-1 TRBV28 ASSSTGIGHTEAF
TRBJ2-1 TRBV11-1 ASSAYYNEQF
TRBJ2-3 TRBV27 ASSRTDTQY
TRBJ2-2 TRBV7-8 ASSPTGATGELF
TRBJ2-5 TRBV6-5 ASSYGGLGTQY
TRBJ2-5 TRBV15 ATSRDLQGREETQY
TRBJ2-5 TRBV28 ASSFRETQY
TRBJ2-3 TRBV28 ASTLRGRRDTQY
TRBJ2-2 TRBV27 ASSYDGSELF
TRBJ1-6 TRBV4-1 ASSQLGQGNSPLH
TRBJ2-7 TRBV6-1 ASRQGASSYEQY
TRBJ2-3 TRBV6-1 ASSAFDRADQGPFTDTQY
TRBJ2-1 TRBV28 ASSLSNRAYNEQF
TRBJ2-7 TRBV2 ASTASTYEQY
TRBJ2-7 TRBV13 ASSTTSGSGSFPYEQY